These 32 T cell receptor beta chains were all obtained from the same sample, sequenced in a study of blood T cell repertoires in COVID-19 (dated by TCRdb to 2018 to 2020). Library generation was performed with the immunoSEQ multiplex PCR assay. This immuneACCESS table, as held by TCRdb, lists in-frame sequences with V and J called but not all clones. Of the missing ones, under half trace to an unresolved V gene in checked studies; the others have no known cause. This sample gives roughly 240,000 clones in total; around 89% of them show up just once. The top ten constitute 2.5% of the sample. The material sequenced was PBMCs or T cells enriched from blood (not recorded which). The receptors originated from a woman aged 35 to 49 with acute COVID-19.

The rearrangement links TRBV4-3 to TRBJ2-7; the D is unclear. Deletions cut 0 bases from V and 2 bases from J, with 8 bases between. This CDR3 has 14 amino acids. Looked up from germline, CDR1 is LGHNA and CDR2 is YSLEER. The CDR3 spells CASSQETGTYEQYF. As DNA, the CDR3 is TGCGCCAGCAGCCAAGAGACGGGTACCTACGAGCAGTACTTC.

J is TRBJ2-1 and V is TRBV10-1; possibly TRBD2 for D (6 bases). The CDR3 is 15 residues long. The ends were cut back, 0 bases at V and 7 bases at J, with 13 bases in the middle. The V gene's germline CDR1 is WNHNN and CDR2 SYGVQD (reference sequence). The CDR3 bases are TGCGCCAGCAGTGAGTCGACGGGAGTCTGGAATGAGCAGTTCTTC. It specifies CASSESTGVWNEQFF.

The rearrangement uses TRBV11-2 and TRBJ1-6; no reliable D call. The CDR3 runs to 14 residues. Germline V gene lookup returns CDR1 SGHAT and CDR2 FQNNGV. The V gene lost 5 bases and the J gene lost 10 bases, with 15 bases spanning the gap. CDR3 in DNA: TGTGCCAGCAGCGTAACGCAGGTGACCTCACCCCTCCACTTT. It encodes CASSVTQVTSPLHF.

V and J are TRBV5-6 and TRBJ1-3; D unclear. The CDR3 has 15 amino acids. V gave up 2 bases and J gave up 3 bases, with 12 bases separating them. From germline, CDR1 is SGHDT and CDR2 YYEEEE. For the CDR3, the DNA is TGTGCCAGCAGCTTTTGGGGAGTTCATGGAAACACCATATATTTT. Its protein is CASSFWGVHGNTIYF.

The V and J genes are TRBV7-2 and TRBJ2-3; 9 nucleotides agree with TRBD1. V shed 5 bases, J shed 2 bases, and the junction held 5 bases outside the gene matches. This CDR3 comprises 15 residues. Germline V CDR1 and CDR2: SGHTA, FQGNSA. The CDR3, as DNA: TGTGCCAGCAGCGCCACAGGGGGCCCCACAGATACGCAGTATTTT. Protein product: CASSATGGPTDTQYF. Using reference TRBV7-2 and TRBJ2-3 for the parts outside the CDR3, the full variable domain is GAGVSQSPSNKVTEKGKDVELRCDPISGHTALYWYRQSLGQGLEFLIYFQGNSAPDKSGLPSDRFSAERTGGSVSTLTIQRTQQEDSAVYLCASSATGGPTDTQYFGPGTRLTVL.

The chain uses TRBV5-1 and TRBJ1-1; 7 bases map to TRBD1. The CDR3 loop spans 16 amino acids. Trimming at V came to 4 bases and at J to 0 bases, leaving 9 bases not matched to a gene. Germline assignment: CDR1 SGHRS and CDR2 YFSETQ. CDR3 nucleotides: TGCGCCAGCAGCCCCGAGGGGGCCGGGATGAACACTGAAGCTTTCTTT. It encodes CASSPEGAGMNTEAFF.

About this clone: An end of the junction does not agree with germline; a read error may underlie this. The chain is built from TRBV7-7 and TRBJ2-1, with 7 bases fitting TRBD2. Germline V gene sequence: CDR1 SSHAT, CDR2 FNYEAQ (reference sequence). This CDR3 contains 15 residues. The CDR3 spells CASSSEPGLFNEQFF. The CDR3 nucleotides are TGTGCTAGCAGCTCCGAACCGGGACTATTCAATGAGCAGTTCTTC.

The chain is built from TRBV27 and TRBJ1-1, with TRBD1 as a possible D gene (6 bases). The CDR3 contains 15 residues. Germline values: CDR1 MNHEY, CDR2 SMNVEV (reference sequence). With 5 bases removed from V and 8 bases from J, the gap between germline ends came to 21 bases. The CDR3 sequence is CASSSRQALGGEAFF. CDR3 in DNA: TGTGCCAGCAGTAGTCGACAGGCCCTTGGGGGAGAAGCTTTCTTT.

The chain's CDR3 is CASSYTPYRGEQFF. The CDR3, as DNA: TGTGCCAGCAGTTACACACCATACAGGGGTGAGCAGTTCTTC. The J gene is TRBJ2-1, the V gene TRBV6-6; TRBD1 matches 7 bases. Germline lookup yields CDR1 MNHNY and CDR2 SVGAGI (reference sequence). The CDR3 has 14 residues. With V trimmed by 2 bases and J by 9 bases, 7 bases remained unmatched.

This chain links TRBV11-3 with TRBJ1-5; possibly TRBD1 for D (6 bases). The V gene lost 1 base and the J gene lost 2 bases, with 15 bases spanning the gap. The CDR3 loop spans 17 amino acids. Per the germline V gene, CDR1 is SGHNT and CDR2 is YENEEA. CDR3 bases: TGTGCCAGCAGCTTAGTTGACAACAGGGTCGGCAATCAGCCCCAGCATTTT. This gives the protein CASSLVDNRVGNQPQHF.

V usage is TRBV4-2 and J usage is TRBJ1-2; 7 bases map to TRBD1. The germline V gene has CDR1 LGHNA and CDR2 YNFKEQ. The CDR3 spans 16 residues. V lost 4 bases to trimming and J lost 0 bases; unmatched junction nucleotides: 8. The CDR3: CASSPLTGPPNYGYTF. CDR3 coding DNA: TGTGCCAGCAGCCCTCTGACAGGGCCCCCTAACTATGGCTACACCTTC.

The chain is built from TRBV12-2 and TRBJ2-5; the table gives TRBD2 as D, unverified against the DNA. TRBV12-2 is described as a pseudogene. The CDR3 length is 15 residues. In nucleotides, the CDR3 is TGTGCAAGTCGCATCGACGGACTAGCAGTGGAGACCCAGTACTTC. Protein sequence: CASRIDGLAVETQYF.

The rearrangement links TRBV4-2 to TRBJ2-1, with 12 nucleotides matching TRBD1. In germline, CDR1 is LGHNA, CDR2 YNFKEQ. V gave up 0 bases and J gave up 10 bases; unmatched junction bases: 7. The CDR3 extends over 16 amino acids. CDR3 sequence: CASSQDRGQGADEQFF. The CDR3 DNA reads TGTGCCAGCAGCCAAGATCGGGGACAGGGGGCTGACGAGCAGTTCTTC.

The genes are TRBV29-1 and TRBJ1-2; tentative D call: TRBD1 (5 bases). The CDR3 sequence is 11 residues long. Trimming shortened V by 7 bases and J by 8 bases, and 14 bases separated the two germline ends. Germline loops: CDR1 SQVTM, CDR2 ANQGSEA. The CDR3 protein is CSALTQEGYTF. The CDR3 DNA reads as TGCAGCGCACTGACACAGGAGGGCTACACCTTC.

The chain has TRBV5-1 and TRBJ2-1, with 7 bases matching TRBD1. The CDR3 consists of 13 residues. The V gene end was trimmed by 4 bases and the J gene end by 5 bases; junction bases not matched to a gene: 3. The germline V gene encodes CDR1 SGHRS and CDR2 YFSETQ. CDR3 DNA sequence: TGCGCCAGCAGCCGGGACAGTAACAATGAGCAGTTCTTC. Its translation is CASSRDSNNEQFF. The variable domain in full, completed from reference TRBV5-1 and TRBJ2-1, reads KAGVTQTPRYLIKTRGQQVTLSCSPISGHRSVSWYQQTPGQGLQFLFEYFSETQRNKGNFPGRFSGRQFSNSRSEMNVSTLELGDSALYLCASSRDSNNEQFFGPGTRLTVL.

This clone was detected once. The chain is built from TRBV6-5 and TRBJ1-2; D is perhaps TRBD1 (5 bases). The CDR3 runs 12 residues. V was cut by 11 bases and J by 8 bases, with 18 bases left in between. Germline CDR1 and CDR2: MNHEY and SVGAGI. In DNA form, the CDR3 reads TGTGCCGCTGCGGGGGACCCTTTAGGCTACACCTTC. Protein sequence: CAAAGDPLGYTF.

The V call is TRBV6-5, the J call TRBJ1-5; possible D gene TRBD1, 6 bases. Deletions cut 6 bases from V and 4 bases from J, with 13 bases between. This CDR3 comprises 14 residues. Germline CDR1 MNHEY, CDR2 SVGAGI. The CDR3 coding sequence is TGTGCCAGCAGGGATAGACAGGTAAATCAGCCCCAGCATTTT. Translated: CASRDRQVNQPQHF.

This chain connects TRBV18 to TRBJ1-6, with D tentatively TRBD1 (5 bases). The CDR3 loop spans 16 amino acids. Germline V CDR1 and CDR2: KGHSH, LQKENI. The germline V and J ends were trimmed by 4 bases and 6 bases, with 16 bases remaining between them. DNA for the CDR3: TGTGCCAGCTCACTCGGAACAGGAGGGGCTAATTCACCCCTCCACTTT. The encoded protein is CASSLGTGGANSPLHF.

This sequence joins TRBV6-1 and TRBJ1-6, with D uncertain. The V and J ends lost 3 bases and 5 bases respectively, with 14 bases between them. The CDR3 length is 16 residues. Germline V gene lookup returns CDR1 MNHNS and CDR2 SASEGT. The CDR3 DNA reads TGTGCCAGCAGTGATCGGACCGGGATGGATAATTCACCCCTCCACTTT. Translation: CASSDRTGMDNSPLHF.

The rearrangement uses TRBV3-1 (or the pseudogene TRBV3-2) and TRBJ2-3; 7 nucleotides match TRBD2. Per germline, CDR1 LGHDT and CDR2 YNNKEL (reference sequence). V lost 5 bases, J lost 2 bases, and 16 bases stayed unmatched. The CDR3 spans 18 residues. CDR3 in DNA: TGTGCCAGCAGCGGAAGGGGTGGGGAGGGGACCACCACAGATACGCAGTATTTT. Encoded protein: CASSGRGGEGTTTDTQYF.

The rearrangement joins TRBV30 to TRBJ2-3; TRBD2 aligns across 11 bases. Trimming cost V 2 bases and J 2 bases; bases outside gene matches: 6. The CDR3 runs to 16 residues. In germline, CDR1 is GTSNPN, CDR2 SVGIG (reference sequence). The CDR3 bases are TGTGCCTGGAGTTCCGGACTAGCGGGTTACACAGATACGCAGTATTTT. As protein: CAWSSGLAGYTDTQYF.

The chain carries TRBV7-2 and TRBJ2-7, with 16 positions matching TRBD2. V was pared by 5 bases and J by 2 bases, with 3 bases of the junction left unmatched. The CDR3 length is 16 residues. Germline CDR1 reads SGHTA; CDR2 reads FQGNSA. CDR3 sequence reads: CASSPGLAGGPYEQYV. As DNA, the CDR3 is TGTGCCAGCAGCCCGGGACTAGCGGGAGGGCCCTACGAGCAGTACGTC.

The CDR3: CASSLGSGQGRGTQYF. CDR3 coding DNA: TGTGCCAGCAGCTTGGGATCGGGACAGGGAAGGGGTACGCAGTATTTT. The chain uses TRBV5-4 and TRBJ2-3; 9 nucleotides match TRBD1. CDR1 and CDR2 from the germline V gene are SGHNT and YYREEE (reference sequence). CDR3 length: 16 residues. With 0 bases clipped from V and 8 bases from J, the junction kept 10 bases outside the gene matches.

The chain carries TRBV19 and TRBJ2-1; 11 positions agree with TRBD2. This CDR3 region has 16 residues. Germline CDR1 and CDR2: LNHDA and SQIVND (reference sequence). V was pared by 5 bases and J by 4 bases, with 7 bases of the junction left unmatched. CDR3 residues: CASSGFSGGAYNEQFF. The CDR3 region has the DNA TGTGCCAGTAGTGGGTTTAGCGGGGGGGCTTACAATGAGCAGTTCTTC.

The chain is built from TRBV5-8 and TRBJ2-3, with 9 bases lining up with TRBD1. Looked up from germline, CDR1 is SGHTS and CDR2 is YDEGEE. This CDR3 has 17 amino acids. V shed 4 bases, J shed 0 bases, and the junction held 9 bases outside the gene matches. The chain's CDR3 is CASSPGQGLSSTDTQYF. The CDR3 region has the DNA TGTGCCAGCAGCCCGGGACAGGGTTTGAGTAGCACAGATACGCAGTATTTT.

The rearrangement links TRBV7-2 to TRBJ2-3; the D is unclear. Germline V CDR1 and CDR2: SGHTA, FQGNSA. The V and J ends lost 2 bases and 5 bases respectively, with 8 bases between them. The CDR3 has 13 amino acids. The CDR3 DNA sequence: TGTGCCAGCAGCTTAATCTATCTAGATACGCAGTATTTT. Translating gives CASSLIYLDTQYF.

The gene calls are TRBV7-2 and TRBJ1-5; 8 bases are a match to TRBD1. CDR1 SGHTA and CDR2 FQGNSA come from the germline V gene. V trimming: 5 bases; J trimming: 7 bases; junction bases outside the gene matches: 7. The CDR3 spans 14 residues. This CDR3 reads CASSPGGQGQPQHF. The CDR3 DNA is TGTGCCAGCAGCCCCGGCGGACAGGGACAGCCCCAGCATTTT. Full variable domain (missing parts from reference TRBV7-2 and TRBJ1-5): GAGVSQSPSNKVTEKGKDVELRCDPISGHTALYWYRQSLGQGLEFLIYFQGNSAPDKSGLPSDRFSAERTGGSVSTLTIQRTQQEDSAVYLCASSPGGQGQPQHFGDGTRLSIL.

This chain joins TRBV10-3 and TRBJ2-3; D uncertain. Per germline, CDR1 ENHRY and CDR2 SYGVKD. Trimming stripped 0 bases from V and 0 bases from J, with 13 bases between. CDR3 length: 17 amino acids. DNA of the CDR3: TGTGCCATCAGTGAGTCGATGGTCAGGATTAGCACAGATACGCAGTATTTT. It yields the protein CAISESMVRISTDTQYF.

The rearrangement links TRBV2 to TRBJ1-2; 7 nucleotides match TRBD1. This CDR3 region has 15 residues. Trimming took 2 bases from V and 5 from J; bases not matched to a gene: 8. Looked up from germline, CDR1 is SNHLY and CDR2 is FYNNEI. The CDR3 nucleotides read TGTGCCAGCAGTGAAAGGTTTGGGACAGAGTATGGCTACACCTTC. It specifies CASSERFGTEYGYTF.

V is TRBV12-3 or TRBV12-4 and J is TRBJ1-3; D perhaps matches TRBD1 (6 bases). V lost 7 bases and J lost 16, with 17 bases in between. CDR3 length equals 11 residues. This CDR3 is CASNYGQSKYF. The CDR3 DNA is TGTGCCAGCAATTATGGACAGTCTAAGTATTTT.

This chain connects TRBV9 to TRBJ2-1, with D perhaps TRBD1 (6 bases). The CDR3 sequence is 18 residues long. Germline lookup yields CDR1 SGDLS and CDR2 YYNGEE. V was trimmed by 3 bases and J by 0 bases, leaving 19 bases between them. CDR3 bases: TGTGCCAGCAGCGACAGGGCAATGCCAAAGAGCTCCTACAATGAGCAGTTCTTC. Protein product: CASSDRAMPKSSYNEQFF. Looking up the rest from reference TRBV9 and TRBJ2-1 gives the full variable domain: DSGVTQTPKHLITATGQRVTLRCSPRSGDLSVYWYQQSLDQGLQFLIQYYNGEERAKGNILERFSAQQFPDLHSELNLSSLELGDSALYFCASSDRAMPKSSYNEQFFGPGTRLTVL.

The genes are TRBV7-2 and TRBJ2-1; D is possibly TRBD2 (5 bases). Germline V gene lookup returns CDR1 SGHTA and CDR2 FQGNSA. The CDR3 has 12 amino acids. V was clipped by 3 bases and J by 9 bases, with 9 bases between them. The CDR3 is CASSFSGGEQFF. The CDR3 coding sequence is TGTGCCAGCAGCTTCTCAGGAGGTGAGCAGTTCTTC. The full variable domain, in which reference TRBV7-2 and TRBJ2-1 provide the parts outside the CDR3, is GAGVSQSPSNKVTEKGKDVELRCDPISGHTALYWYRQSLGQGLEFLIYFQGNSAPDKSGLPSDRFSAERTGGSVSTLTIQRTQQEDSAVYLCASSFSGGEQFFGPGTRLTVL.